This T cell receptor beta chain is from a study of patients and donors after allogeneic stem cell transplantation. TCRdb called the RT-PCR reads again in MiXCR, with one record for every CDR3 protein. This table has 920,000 or so distinct CDR3 sequences, roughly 17% appearing once. This CDR3 is built from 14 residues. The V gene lost 0 bases and the J gene lost 4 bases, with 6 bases spanning the gap. Germline V gene data show CDR1 as SEHNR and CDR2 as FQNEAQ (reference sequence). The specimen was blood, either unsorted or a sorted T cell fraction (not recorded which). The clonotype originates from a human donor who was either an allogeneic HSCT recipient or a stem cell or donor lymphocyte infusion donor (not recorded which). It is not recorded whose cells these are; they may come from a transplant donor. V is TRBV7-9 and J is TRBJ1-4; D gene unclear. The CDR3 loop reads CASSLANINEKLFF. Written as DNA, the CDR3 is TGTGCCAGCAGCTTAGCGAACATTAATGAAAAACTGTTTTTT. The whole variable domain, filled in from reference TRBV7-9 and TRBJ1-4, reads DTGVSQNPRHKITKRGQNVTFRCDPISEHNRLYWYRQTLGQGPEFLTYFQNEAQLEKSRLLSDRFSAERPKGSFSTLEIQRTEQGDSAMYLCASSLANINEKLFFGSGTQLSVL.